The 31 T cell receptor beta chains given below trace back to one sample, sequenced in a study of STAT3 mutations in large granular lymphocyte leukemia. The study, taken as a whole, reports: In T-cell large granular lymphocyte leukemia, about half of patients showed multiple immunodominant subclonotypes.

TCRdb's copy holds only in-frame clones and misses some; the assay was immunoSEQ multiplex PCR. The table lists 15,000 to 20,000 clones, around four fifths of them singletons, with 8.5% to 10% in the top ten. These receptors have no identified antigens. Sequences were obtained from peripheral blood mononuclear cells. These TCRs come from a man aged 50-59 years with T-cell large granular lymphocyte leukemia. Some clones in this sample may be carry-over from other donors' samples.

The chain has TRBV5-4 and TRBJ1-2; 8 bases line up with TRBD1. Germline V gene lookup returns CDR1 SGHNT and CDR2 YYREEE (reference sequence). J was trimmed by 2 bases and V by 0 bases; bases with no gene match: 6. The CDR3 totals 16 residues. DNA for the CDR3: TGTGCCAGCAGCTTGGGGGCGGGACAGGTCAACTATGGCTACACCTTC. Translated, it gives CASSLGAGQVNYGYTF. Looking up the rest from reference TRBV5-4 and TRBJ1-2 gives the full variable domain: ETGVTQSPTHLIKTRGQQVTLRCSSQSGHNTVSWYQQALGQGPQFIFQYYREEENGRGNFPPRFSGLQFPNYSSELNVNALELDDSALYLCASSLGAGQVNYGYTFGSGTRLTVV.

The chain employs TRBV14 and TRBJ2-3; 7 bases agree with TRBD1. This CDR3 spans 15 amino acids. Germline CDR1 is SGHDN and CDR2 is FVKESK. J was trimmed by 2 bases and V by 2 bases; bases with no gene match: 4. In nucleotides, the CDR3 is TGTGCCAGCAGCCAAAGCGACAGGGCCACAGATACGCAGTATTTT. This gives the protein CASSQSDRATDTQYF.

The chain recombines TRBV4-1 with TRBJ2-1; D gene unclear. V shed 4 bases and J shed 5 bases, with 15 bases lying between them. The germline V gene has CDR1 MGHRA and CDR2 YSYEKL. This CDR3 is 15 amino acids long. The DNA of the CDR3 is TGCGCCAGCAGCCCACTGAGGTGGGTTGACAATGAGCAGTTCTTC. It encodes CASSPLRWVDNEQFF.

The V gene is TRBV5-1, the J gene TRBJ2-2; D is undetermined. The CDR3 loop spans 13 amino acids. Germline CDR1 is SGHRS and CDR2 is YFSETQ. V was trimmed by 0 bases and J by 8 bases, leaving 8 bases between them. For the CDR3, the DNA is TGCGCCAGCAGCTTGGATGTGAGTGGGGAGCTGTTTTTT. Translated: CASSLDVSGELFF.

The genes are TRBV19 and TRBJ2-7; TRBD2 matches at 8 bases. With V trimmed by 3 bases and J by 6 bases, 4 bases remained unmatched. The CDR3 extends over 13 amino acids. Germline loops: CDR1 LNHDA, CDR2 SQIVND (reference sequence). The CDR3 DNA sequence: TGTGCCAGTAGTATGAGCGGGAGTAGCGAGCAGTACTTC. This codes for CASSMSGSSEQYF.

This clone was seen more than once but under ten times. The CDR3 bases are TGTGCCAGCAGCTTAACCCGCGGGGAGACCCAGTACTTC. It yields the protein CASSLTRGETQYF. The chain uses TRBV7-3 and TRBJ2-5, with D possibly matching TRBD2 (5 bases). V lost 0 bases, J lost 5 bases, and 7 bases lay in between. This CDR3 contains 13 residues. Germline V CDR1 and CDR2: SGHTA, FQGTGA. The full variable domain, completed using reference TRBV7-3 and TRBJ2-5, is GAGVSQTPSNKVTEKGKYVELRCDPISGHTALYWYRQSLGQGPEFLIYFQGTGAADDSGLPNDRFFAVRPEGSVSTLKIQRTERGDSAVYLCASSLTRGETQYFGPGTRLLVL.

The CDR3: CASSSGQALAQYF. The CDR3 nucleotides read TGTGCCAGCAGCTCGGGACAGGCTCTTGCCCAGTACTTC. The genes are TRBV7-3 and TRBJ2-5; 8 bases fit TRBD1. Germline loops: CDR1 SGHTA, CDR2 FQGTGA. CDR3 size: 13 residues. Unmatched junction bases numbered 7, after V lost 4 bases and J lost 9 bases.

This clone has just one count. V is TRBV7-3 and J is TRBJ2-5, with 7 nucleotides matching TRBD1. J was trimmed by 2 bases and V by 5 bases; bases with no gene match: 2. CDR1 is SGHTA and CDR2 is FQGTGA in the germline V gene. The CDR3 contains 13 residues. The CDR3 DNA reads as TGTGCCAGCAGCCCGGACAGGCAAGAGACCCAGTACTTC. Amino acids: CASSPDRQETQYF.

On this clone: At one end the junction does not follow the germline gene, possibly because of a read error. The chain carries TRBV7-7 and TRBJ2-5, with 8 bases fitting TRBD2. CDR3 length: 13 amino acids. Germline V lookup: CDR1 SSHAT, CDR2 FNYEAQ (reference sequence). The DNA of the CDR3 is TGTGCTAGCAGCGGGGGAGCCGGCAACACCCAGTACTTC. The encoded protein is CASSGGAGNTQYF. The variable domain in full, completed from reference TRBV7-7 and TRBJ2-5, reads GAGVSQSPRYKVTKRGQDVTLRCDPISSHATLYWYQQALGQGPEFLTYFNYEAQPDKSGLPSDRFSAERPEGSISTLTIQRTEQRDSAMYRCASSGGAGNTQYFGPGTRLLVL.

The V gene is TRBV18, the J gene TRBJ2-6; D call uncertain. The CDR3 runs 15 residues. The ends were cut back, 8 bases at V and 1 base at J, with 12 bases in the middle. CDR1 is KGHSH and CDR2 is LQKENI in the germline V gene. As DNA, the CDR3 is TGTGCCAGCACGGAAAGGGTATCTGGGGCCAACGTCCTGACTTTC. Translation gives CASTERVSGANVLTF.

The chain recombines TRBV6-5 with TRBJ2-7; D not resolved. V lost 5 bases, J lost 1 base, and 12 bases lay in between. Looked up from germline, CDR1 is MNHEY and CDR2 is SVGAGI. The CDR3 is 14 residues long. In DNA, the CDR3 is TGTGCCAGCAGTGAACGGTCCCCTTCCTACGAGCAGTACTTC. Protein product: CASSERSPSYEQYF.

This sequence joins TRBV7-9 and TRBJ1-5; tentative D call: TRBD1 (5 bases). The CDR3 has 17 residues. Between the trimmed V and J ends, which lost 0 bases and 3 bases, there was a span of 15 bases. Germline CDR1 SEHNR, CDR2 FQNEAQ (reference sequence). CDR3: CASSLAGGNGINQPQHF. The CDR3 DNA reads as TGTGCCAGCAGCTTAGCCGGGGGAAATGGGATCAATCAGCCCCAGCATTTT.

The rearrangement links TRBV10-3 to TRBJ1-2; D gene ambiguous. This CDR3 is 12 amino acids long. Germline V CDR1 and CDR2: ENHRY, SYGVKD. Trimming pared 0 bases from V and 2 bases from J, leaving 1 base between. This chain's CDR3 is CAISESNYGYTF. For the CDR3, the DNA is TGTGCCATCAGTGAGTCGAACTATGGCTACACCTTC.

The rearrangement joins TRBV5-4 to TRBJ2-7, with TRBD2 identical over 9 bases. In germline, CDR1 is SGHNT, CDR2 YYREEE (reference sequence). Trimming at V came to 2 bases and at J to 2 bases, leaving 5 bases not matched to a gene. The CDR3 has 15 amino acids. The CDR3 bases are TGTGCCAGCAGCTTTTCTAGCGGGGACCCCTACGAGCAGTACTTC. It specifies CASSFSSGDPYEQYF.

The V gene is TRBV28, the J gene TRBJ2-7; 14 positions agree with TRBD2. The CDR3 is 15 residues long. Unmatched junction bases numbered 7, after V lost 2 bases and J lost 10 bases. CDR1 MDHEN and CDR2 SYDVKM come from the germline V gene. Here the CDR3 reads CASSLVGLAGVLQYF. The CDR3 coding sequence is TGTGCCAGCAGTTTAGTGGGACTAGCGGGAGTGTTACAGTACTTC.

This chain joins TRBV7-9 and TRBJ1-2; TRBD1 is a possible D gene (5 bases). The CDR3 totals 13 residues. The germline CDR1 and CDR2 sequences are SEHNR and FQNEAQ (reference sequence). The germline V and J ends were trimmed by 7 bases and 2 bases, with 11 bases remaining between them. Here the CDR3 reads CASKGAGNYGYTF. The CDR3 bases are TGTGCCAGCAAAGGGGCAGGGAACTATGGCTACACCTTC.

The chain is built from TRBV5-5 and TRBJ2-2, with 8 bases lining up with TRBD2. CDR3 length equals 17 residues. Germline V gives CDR1 SGHKS, CDR2 YYEKEE (reference sequence). Trimming took 4 bases from V and 7 from J; bases not matched to a gene: 15. CDR3 DNA sequence: TGTGCCAGCAGCCTTCCTTCGAGCGGGAGAGGGGGCGGGGAGCTGTTTTTT. This translates into CASSLPSSGRGGGELFF.

The chain combines TRBV2 with TRBJ2-7, with 13 bases lining up with TRBD2. V lost 5 bases, J lost 5 bases, and 3 bases stayed unmatched. The V gene's germline CDR1 is SNHLY and CDR2 FYNNEI. CDR3 size: 14 residues. Here the CDR3 reads CASSTTSGGHEQYF. The DNA for the CDR3 is TGTGCCAGCAGTACGACTAGCGGGGGGCACGAGCAGTACTTC.

This chain links TRBV10-1 with TRBJ2-1; D uncertain. V was pared by 2 bases and J by 3 bases, with 2 bases between. Looked up from germline, CDR1 is WNHNN and CDR2 is SYGVQD (reference sequence). The CDR3 is 12 amino acids. CDR3 residues: CASSENYNEQFF. The CDR3 nucleotides read TGCGCCAGCAGTGAGAACTACAATGAGCAGTTCTTC.

The CDR3 protein is CASSLGSGHRQGSYEQYF. For the CDR3, the DNA is TGTGCCAGCAGCTTGGGTTCGGGACACAGACAAGGCTCCTACGAGCAGTACTTC. This chain joins TRBV5-7 and TRBJ2-7, with a tentative D call TRBD1 (6 bases). TRBV5-7 is an ORF, with its function uncertain. Trimming pared 0 bases from V and 0 bases from J, leaving 19 bases between. This CDR3 has 18 amino acids.

The V and J genes are TRBV5-1 and TRBJ2-1; 8 positions match TRBD1. The CDR3 spans 15 residues. Germline CDR1 SGHRS, CDR2 YFSETQ. The trim removed 2 bases at V and 10 bases at J, leaving 11 bases unmatched. The CDR3 protein is CASSFGQGAEWEQFF. CDR3 coding DNA: TGCGCCAGCAGCTTTGGCCAGGGGGCTGAGTGGGAGCAGTTCTTC. The full variable domain, with the rest looked up from reference TRBV5-1 and TRBJ2-1, is KAGVTQTPRYLIKTRGQQVTLSCSPISGHRSVSWYQQTPGQGLQFLFEYFSETQRNKGNFPGRFSGRQFSNSRSEMNVSTLELGDSALYLCASSFGQGAEWEQFFGPGTRLTVL.

The CDR3 region is CASRAGSEKLFF. The CDR3 DNA is TGTGCCAGCAGGGCAGGTTCCGAAAAACTGTTTTTT. The chain has TRBV2 and TRBJ1-4; D is unresolved. The CDR3 is 12 amino acids. Germline CDR1 is SNHLY and CDR2 is FYNNEI. Trimming stripped 6 bases from V and 8 bases from J, with 10 bases between.

This clone was seen just once. This chain connects TRBV29-1 to TRBJ2-6, with no clear D. The V gene's germline CDR1 is SQVTM and CDR2 ANQGSEA. V was trimmed by 3 bases and J by 0 bases, leaving 3 bases between them. The CDR3 extends over 13 amino acids. CDR3: CSVDNSGANVLTF. The DNA for the CDR3 is TGCAGCGTTGACAACTCTGGGGCCAACGTCCTGACTTTC.

The chain uses TRBV7-3 and TRBJ2-7, with D perhaps matching TRBD2 (5 bases). The CDR3 totals 15 residues. Germline CDR1 SGHTA, CDR2 FQGTGA. V dropped 6 bases and J dropped 4 bases, with 19 bases sitting between them. The CDR3 DNA sequence: TGTGCCAGCAGTCAACGGCATGGCGGAGGTTACGAGCAGTACTTC. As protein: CASSQRHGGGYEQYF.

Only a few counts were recorded for this clone. The chain joins TRBV18 to TRBJ2-6; D unresolved. The CDR3 covers 16 residues. Trimming shortened V by 2 bases and J by 4 bases, and 12 bases separated the two germline ends. Germline V CDR1 and CDR2: KGHSH, LQKENI. The CDR3 nucleotides read TGTGCCAGCTCACCAGGGCAGCTCTCGGGGGCCAACGTCCTGACTTTC. It encodes CASSPGQLSGANVLTF.

The count of this clone is one. V gene TRBV19 combines with J gene TRBJ2-5, with a possible D match to TRBD2 (5 bases). The germline gives CDR1 LNHDA, CDR2 SQIVND (reference sequence). CDR3 length: 14 residues. Trimming took off 5 bases at V and 3 bases at J, with 13 bases between the two ends. The CDR3 here is CASSPWAGEETQYF. DNA for the CDR3: TGTGCCAGTAGTCCCTGGGCCGGGGAAGAGACCCAGTACTTC.

The chain uses TRBV6-5 and TRBJ1-2; D gene unclear. The V end lost 5 bases, the J end lost 4 bases, and 8 bases lay between the germline ends. Germline loops: CDR1 MNHEY, CDR2 SVGAGI. This CDR3 contains 12 residues. As DNA, the CDR3 is TGTGCCAGCAGTACAACAGCCTATGGCTACACCTTC. Its translation: CASSTTAYGYTF.

V gene TRBV27 combines with J gene TRBJ1-5, with D possibly TRBD1 on 6 matching bases. V lost 2 bases to trimming and J lost 4 bases, with 9 bases between them. In germline, CDR1 is MNHEY, CDR2 SMNVEV (reference sequence). CDR3 size: 14 residues. As DNA, the CDR3 is TGTGCCAGCAGTTTACAGGGGATGAATCAGCCCCAGCATTTT. Translating gives CASSLQGMNQPQHF.

This chain links TRBV10-1 with TRBJ1-2; D gene ambiguous. V was clipped by 9 bases and J by 1 base, with 6 bases between them. The CDR3 totals 11 residues. Germline assignment: CDR1 WNHNN and CDR2 SYGVQD (reference sequence). The chain's CDR3 is CARQHNYGYTF. Written as DNA, the CDR3 is TGCGCCAGACAGCATAACTATGGCTACACCTTC.

The chain couples TRBV2 to TRBJ2-5, with D unresolved. There are 13 residues in the CDR3. Germline lookup yields CDR1 SNHLY and CDR2 FYNNEI. Between the trimmed V and J ends, which lost 8 bases and 1 base, there was a span of 11 bases. This CDR3 reads CASGGGRQETQYF. Here the CDR3 DNA reads TGTGCCAGCGGTGGCGGTCGCCAAGAGACCCAGTACTTC.

This chain uses TRBV11-2 with TRBJ1-1; no definite D call. V was trimmed by 0 bases and J by 5 bases, leaving 13 bases between them. The germline CDR1 and CDR2 sequences are SGHAT and FQNNGV. This CDR3 is 15 amino acids long. CDR3 sequence reads: CASSLDVAATTEAFF. CDR3 sequence (DNA): TGTGCCAGCAGCTTAGATGTAGCGGCTACGACTGAAGCTTTCTTT.